This is a list of T cell receptor beta chains from one sample in a study of monozygotic twins with inflammatory bowel disease. For each CDR3 protein, TCRdb gives one entry from its re-call of the 5' RACE reads, without DNA. This table lists 350,000 to 550,000 distinct CDR3 sequences. Specimen: blood. The source of these receptors is a human donor with ulcerative colitis or Crohn's disease, or a healthy co-twin of an affected twin (not recorded which). CDR3s include the opening cysteine and the closing phenylalanine or tryptophan. The order of the fields is CDR3 protein, V gene, J gene.

CDR3aa: CASSAPGTGRPSPLHF
v_gene: TRBV3-1
j_gene: TRBJ1-6

CDR3aa: CASSLSPSGDTGELFF
v_gene: TRBV5-1
j_gene: TRBJ2-2

CDR3aa: CASIRGTSMNEQFF
v_gene: TRBV6-2/TRBV6-3
j_gene: TRBJ2-1

CDR3aa: CASSVEEDRGEAFF
v_gene: TRBV9
j_gene: TRBJ1-1

CDR3aa: CASSPRVTGNTEAFF
v_gene: TRBV6-5
j_gene: TRBJ1-1

CDR3aa: CASSVATGGPGNEQFF
v_gene: TRBV9
j_gene: TRBJ2-1

CDR3aa: CASSPVVGTDTQYF
v_gene: TRBV4-1
j_gene: TRBJ2-3

CDR3aa: CASSLRDRGVGEQFF
v_gene: TRBV27
j_gene: TRBJ2-1

CDR3aa: CSVEDSGPGYTF
v_gene: TRBV29-1
j_gene: TRBJ1-2

CDR3aa: CASSMSDGYTF
v_gene: TRBV7-2
j_gene: TRBJ1-2

CDR3aa: CASSLYEGTDTQYF
v_gene: TRBV5-1
j_gene: TRBJ2-3

CDR3aa: CASSLARQASYNEQFF
v_gene: TRBV7-2
j_gene: TRBJ2-1

CDR3aa: CASSQGYPPSTSGRRSTDTQYF
v_gene: TRBV4-1
j_gene: TRBJ2-3

CDR3aa: CASSPTGRDTQYF
v_gene: TRBV28
j_gene: TRBJ2-3

CDR3aa: CASSSRQGTYNEQFF
v_gene: TRBV7-6
j_gene: TRBJ2-1

CDR3aa: CASSSGLPYEQYF
v_gene: TRBV7-9
j_gene: TRBJ2-7

CDR3aa: CASSDRPGTSGKNEQFF
v_gene: TRBV6-1
j_gene: TRBJ2-1

CDR3aa: CASSLGQGPYGYTF
v_gene: TRBV5-6
j_gene: TRBJ1-2

CDR3aa: CASSLPGRGIYEQYF
v_gene: TRBV7-2
j_gene: TRBJ2-7

CDR3aa: CASSDSGLAYEQYF
v_gene: TRBV12-3/TRBV12-4
j_gene: TRBJ2-7

CDR3aa: CASTQRGAQVTQYF
v_gene: TRBV6-1
j_gene: TRBJ2-5

CDR3aa: CASSVTVSSGANVLTF
v_gene: TRBV5-5
j_gene: TRBJ2-6

CDR3aa: CSALGLSTEQFF
v_gene: TRBV20-1
j_gene: TRBJ2-1

CDR3aa: CSARDYGGARGGAGELFF
v_gene: TRBV20-1
j_gene: TRBJ2-2

CDR3aa: CASGPPAQYTQYF
v_gene: TRBV28
j_gene: TRBJ2-3

CDR3aa: CASSVGGAGVNEQFF
v_gene: TRBV9
j_gene: TRBJ2-1

CDR3aa: CSARAGAIDTQYF
v_gene: TRBV20-1
j_gene: TRBJ2-3

CDR3aa: CASSGRGGFVTDTQYF
v_gene: TRBV7-2
j_gene: TRBJ2-3

CDR3aa: CASSWAGSRSGANVLTF
v_gene: TRBV5-5
j_gene: TRBJ2-6

CDR3aa: CATSTEIPSYNDEKLFF
v_gene: TRBV15
j_gene: TRBJ1-4

CDR3aa: CASSPRDGSNQPQHF
v_gene: TRBV18
j_gene: TRBJ1-5

CDR3aa: CSARDRSYGAFF
v_gene: TRBV20-1
j_gene: TRBJ1-1

CDR3aa: CASLRGLGPKTQYF
v_gene: TRBV12-3/TRBV12-4
j_gene: TRBJ2-3

CDR3aa: CSAERGRMNTEAFF
v_gene: TRBV20-1
j_gene: TRBJ1-1

CDR3aa: CASSLGQIGDTQYF
v_gene: TRBV5-4
j_gene: TRBJ2-3

CDR3aa: CASSLSGRGFNEQFF
v_gene: TRBV7-3
j_gene: TRBJ2-1

CDR3aa: CASSPLAGGPGTQYF
v_gene: TRBV18
j_gene: TRBJ2-3

CDR3aa: CASSPQGALGETQYF
v_gene: TRBV5-1
j_gene: TRBJ2-5

CDR3aa: CASSYGARDEQYF
v_gene: TRBV6-5
j_gene: TRBJ2-7

CDR3aa: CASRNPGLAQGEQYF
v_gene: TRBV5-1
j_gene: TRBJ2-7

CDR3aa: CASTPGVPTDTQYF
v_gene: TRBV11-2
j_gene: TRBJ2-3

CDR3aa: CSARPSGAQETQYF
v_gene: TRBV20-1
j_gene: TRBJ2-5

CDR3aa: CRGTSGTPNEQFF
v_gene: TRBV20-1
j_gene: TRBJ2-1

CDR3aa: CASSQDPLAGEGEQYF
v_gene: TRBV4-3
j_gene: TRBJ2-7

CDR3aa: CASNLDGGSYEQYF
v_gene: TRBV5-1
j_gene: TRBJ2-7

CDR3aa: CASSLGSVGDTQYF
v_gene: TRBV12-3/TRBV12-4
j_gene: TRBJ2-3

CDR3aa: CASSRNPSETQYF
v_gene: TRBV5-8
j_gene: TRBJ2-5

CDR3aa: CASFKGTGGMNTEAFF
v_gene: TRBV27
j_gene: TRBJ1-1

CDR3aa: CASSLEGTGRNYGYTF
v_gene: TRBV5-1
j_gene: TRBJ1-2

CDR3aa: CSAWNLGYEQYF
v_gene: TRBV20-1
j_gene: TRBJ2-7

CDR3aa: CASDSIGQGAVDTQYF
v_gene: TRBV28
j_gene: TRBJ2-3

CDR3aa: CASSFTTEWGTEAFF
v_gene: TRBV7-2
j_gene: TRBJ1-1

CDR3aa: CASSSSSATREVQYF
v_gene: TRBV7-2
j_gene: TRBJ2-7

CDR3aa: CATSRDLGTGKYANYGYTF
v_gene: TRBV15
j_gene: TRBJ1-2

CDR3aa: CASKAGRAQAGELFF
v_gene: TRBV12-3/TRBV12-4
j_gene: TRBJ2-2

CDR3aa: CSASWRGESDNSPLHF
v_gene: TRBV20-1
j_gene: TRBJ1-6

CDR3aa: CASSSPDRVGLGYEQYF
v_gene: TRBV7-9
j_gene: TRBJ2-7

CDR3aa: CASSQDYYEQYF
v_gene: TRBV4-1
j_gene: TRBJ2-7

CDR3aa: CASSPTGGGEKLFF
v_gene: TRBV18
j_gene: TRBJ1-4